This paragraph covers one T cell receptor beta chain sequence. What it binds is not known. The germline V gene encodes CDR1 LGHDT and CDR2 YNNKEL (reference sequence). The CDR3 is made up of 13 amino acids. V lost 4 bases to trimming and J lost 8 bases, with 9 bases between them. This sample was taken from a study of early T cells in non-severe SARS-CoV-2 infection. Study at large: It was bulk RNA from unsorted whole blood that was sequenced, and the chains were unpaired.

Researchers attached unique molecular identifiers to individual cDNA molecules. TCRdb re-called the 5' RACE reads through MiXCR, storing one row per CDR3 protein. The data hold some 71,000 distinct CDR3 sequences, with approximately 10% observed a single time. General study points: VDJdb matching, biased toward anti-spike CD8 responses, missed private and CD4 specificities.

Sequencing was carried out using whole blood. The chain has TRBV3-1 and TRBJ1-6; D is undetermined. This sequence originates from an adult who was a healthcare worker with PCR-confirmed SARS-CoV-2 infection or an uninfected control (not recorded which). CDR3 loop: CASSPPGDSPLHF. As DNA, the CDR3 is TGTGCCAGCAGCCCTCCTGGGGATTCACCCCTCCACTTT.